Described below is a single TCR beta chain sequence and its context. Study processing details: By means of reference gene primer amplification, nucleated cell counts were estimated. The method was immunoSEQ multiplex PCR; TCRdb's version includes in-frame clones alone and lacks a portion of them. The DNA gave D and trimming, while V, J and clone size come from that table. In the table there are about 270,000 clones, 88% of which are singletons. The entry originates in a study of blood T cell repertoires in COVID-19. Study-wide background: PBMCs, B-cell-depleted T cells, or T cells provided the cDNA or gDNA that made up the material.

The germline V and J ends were trimmed by 1 base and 7 bases, with 6 bases remaining between them. This CDR3 spans 12 amino acids. The participants were between about 18 and 90 years old and came from fewer than 25 US areas. The study counted Cohort 3 donors as recovered given two negative PCRs, clearance, or symptom resolution. Sequenced material: PBMCs or T cells enriched from blood (not recorded which). This receptor was obtained from a woman aged 50 to 60 who had recovered from COVID-19. The chain couples TRBV12-3 or TRBV12-4 to TRBJ2-3; D uncertain. This CDR3 reads CASSLVPYTQYF. DNA of the CDR3: TGTGCCAGCAGTTTAGTTCCGTATACGCAGTATTTT.